The 9 T cell receptor beta chains below were found in one sample sequenced in a study of tumor and adjacent non-tumor tissue in lung cancer. TCRbeta libraries were built with three rounds of nested PCR, modified from ARM-PCR. TCRdb re-analysed the multiplex PCR reads in MiXCR, keeping a single row per CDR3 protein. The table includes tens of thousands of distinct CDR3 sequences, approximately 63% detected once. No cell sorting was done before RNA was extracted from the tissue. Sample: lung tumor tissue. Receptor source: a man aged 45-60 years with non-small cell lung cancer.

The J gene is TRBJ2-5, the V gene TRBV5-1, with 7 nucleotides matching TRBD1. There are 14 residues in the CDR3. The trim removed 8 bases at V and 3 bases at J, leaving 10 bases unmatched. The V gene's germline CDR1 is SGHRS and CDR2 YFSETQ. The CDR3 sequence is CARSRQGSEETQYF. The DNA of the CDR3 is TGCGCCAGAAGCCGACAGGGTTCGGAAGAGACCCAGTACTTC.

Remarks on this clonotype: At one end the junction does not follow the germline gene, possibly because of a read error. The rearrangement links TRBV6-2 or TRBV6-3 to TRBJ2-1, with 7 bases fitting TRBD2. The germline V gene has CDR1 MNHEY and CDR2 SVGEGT. The CDR3 sequence is 15 residues long. This CDR3 reads CASQSGESSYNEQLF. CDR3 in DNA: TGTGCCAGCCAGAGCGGGGAGAGCTCCTACAATGAGCAGTTATTC.

Worth noting for this clonotype: A clone one base away is much larger, so this may be a read error. The chain couples TRBV7-9 to TRBJ2-1; either TRBD1 or TRBD2 may supply D (6 bases each). V was cut by 5 bases and J by 7 bases, with 18 bases left in between. Germline CDR1 SEHNR, CDR2 FQNEAQ (reference sequence). The CDR3 sequence is 15 residues long. The CDR3 region is CASSPTSRGGNEQFF. The CDR3 DNA sequence: TGTGCCAGCAGCCCAACTAGCAGGGGAGGAAATGAGCAGTTCTTC.

In the case of this clonotype: Just one base apart from a much larger clone, this may be a read error. The rearrangement links TRBV7-9 to TRBJ2-7; 9 bases fit TRBD2. CDR1 SEHNR and CDR2 FQNEAQ come from the germline V gene (reference sequence). The CDR3 contains 15 residues. CDR3 region: CASSLVLAGAYQQYF. CDR3 bases: TGTGCCAGCAGCTTGGTATTAGCGGGAGCCTACCAGCAGTACTTC.

As for this clonotype: A read error is likely, as this CDR3 ends without the conserved phenylalanine or tryptophan. This chain joins TRBV20-1 and TRBJ2-5; 12 positions match TRBD2. The V segment lost 5 bases and the J segment 5 bases; nucleotides outside the gene matches: 6. Per germline, CDR1 DFQATT and CDR2 SNEGSKA (reference sequence). The CDR3 loop spans 14 amino acids. Here the CDR3 DNA reads TGCAGTGCTTCTAGCGGGGGGGACATGGAGACCCAGTACTCC. Its translation is CSASSGGDMETQYS.

Concerning this clonotype: A much larger clone sits a single nucleotide away, making a read error possible. The CDR3 does not end in the conserved phenylalanine or tryptophan, so this is likely a read error. Because the CDR3's place on the DNA is in doubt, the DNA is left out and the CDR3 is given as listed by TCRdb. CDR3 in amino acids: CASSQEGARHL. The V gene is TRBV4-1, the J gene TRBJ2-5. The germline V gene encodes CDR1 MGHRA and CDR2 YSYEKL. The CDR3 totals 11 residues, both ends included.

The gene calls are TRBV29-1 and TRBJ2-7, with TRBD1 matching over 9 bases. After removal of 4 bases from V and 1 base from J, the junction contained 8 bases not matched to a gene. This CDR3 region has 15 residues. In germline, CDR1 is SQVTM, CDR2 ANQGSEA. The CDR3 sequence: CSVGRGQGNSYEQYF. In nucleotides, the CDR3 is TGCAGCGTTGGTAGGGGACAGGGAAATTCCTACGAGCAGTACTTC.

The gene calls are TRBV6-1 and TRBJ1-5; D gene ambiguous. V dropped 7 bases and J dropped 5 bases, with 18 bases sitting between them. The CDR3 extends over 15 amino acids. CDR1 is MNHNS, CDR2 SASEGT, per germline. CDR3: CASKTAGVHYQPQHF. The CDR3 DNA follows: TGTGCCAGCAAGACGGCCGGGGTACACTATCAGCCCCAGCATTTT.

In this sample, this clonotype turned up many times. J is TRBJ2-5 and V is TRBV29-1, with D possibly being TRBD1 (7 bases). Germline V lookup: CDR1 SQVTM, CDR2 ANQGSEA. Trimming took off 0 bases at V and 7 bases at J, with 18 bases between the two ends. The CDR3 contains 15 residues. The CDR3, as DNA: TGCAGCGTTGAAGATCAGGACATCCAGGGGGGGACCCAGTACTTC. Its protein is CSVEDQDIQGGTQYF.